This TCR beta chain was recorded in a study of OX40 agonist ivuxolimab in advanced cancers. Study findings and constraints: In the 0.1-3.0 mg/kg groups, partial responders showed among the lowest expansion. CD8+ T cells (on average) carried more expanded clones than CD4+ T cells.

This clone showed up just once. No antigen is known for it. Germline loops: CDR1 SGHTA, CDR2 FQGNSA. There are 15 residues in the CDR3. V dropped 5 bases and J dropped 2; count of bases not matched to a gene: 5. Profiling relied on immunoSEQ multiplex PCR, and the TCRdb table lists in-frame clones only, not all of them. The repertoire consists of roughly 77,000 clones, with approximately 84% occurring once and the leading ten covering roughly 0.5%. This clonotype was sampled from an adult with an advanced solid tumor such as melanoma, head and neck, liver or kidney cancer. This rearrangement joins TRBV7-2 to TRBJ2-3; 9 nucleotides match TRBD2. The starting material was CD4+ or CD8+ T cells sorted from blood, obtained in a trial of the OX40 agonist ivuxolimab. As DNA, the CDR3 is TGTGCCAGCAGCCCGGGACTAGCCTTCACAGATACGCAGTATTTT. Its translation: CASSPGLAFTDTQYF.